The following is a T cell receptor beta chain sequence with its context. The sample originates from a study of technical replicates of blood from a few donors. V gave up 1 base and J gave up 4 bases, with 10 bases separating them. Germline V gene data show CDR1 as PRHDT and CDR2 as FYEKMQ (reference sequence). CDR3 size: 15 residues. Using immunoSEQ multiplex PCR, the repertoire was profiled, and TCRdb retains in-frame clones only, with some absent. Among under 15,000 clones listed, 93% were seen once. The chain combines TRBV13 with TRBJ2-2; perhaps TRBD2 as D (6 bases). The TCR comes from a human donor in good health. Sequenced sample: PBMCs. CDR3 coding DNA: TGTGCCAGCAGCTTAGCGGGAGCGGTCACCGGGGAGCTGTTTTTT. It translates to CASSLAGAVTGELFF. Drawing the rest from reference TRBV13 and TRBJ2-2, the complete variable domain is AAGVIQSPRHLIKEKRETATLKCYPIPRHDTVYWYQQGPGQDPQFLISFYEKMQSDKGSIPDRFSAQQFSDYHSELNMSSLELGDSALYFCASSLAGAVTGELFFGEGSRLTVL.